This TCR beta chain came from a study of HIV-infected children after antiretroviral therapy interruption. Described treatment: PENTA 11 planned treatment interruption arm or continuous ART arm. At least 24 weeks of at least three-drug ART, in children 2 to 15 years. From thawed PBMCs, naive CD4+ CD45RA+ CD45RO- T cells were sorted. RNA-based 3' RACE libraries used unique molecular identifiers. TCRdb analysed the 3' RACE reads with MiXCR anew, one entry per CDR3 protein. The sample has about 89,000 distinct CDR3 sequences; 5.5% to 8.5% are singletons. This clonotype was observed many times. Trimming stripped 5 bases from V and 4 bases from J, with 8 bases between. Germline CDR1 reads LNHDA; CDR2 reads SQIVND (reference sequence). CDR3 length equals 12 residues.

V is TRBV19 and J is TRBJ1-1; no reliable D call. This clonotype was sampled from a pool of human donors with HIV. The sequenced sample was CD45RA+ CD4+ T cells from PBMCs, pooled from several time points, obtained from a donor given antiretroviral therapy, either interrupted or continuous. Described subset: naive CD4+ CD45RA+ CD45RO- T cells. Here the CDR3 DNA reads TGTGCCAGTAGTGACCCGGCCACTGAAGCTTTCTTT. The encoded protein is CASSDPATEAFF.